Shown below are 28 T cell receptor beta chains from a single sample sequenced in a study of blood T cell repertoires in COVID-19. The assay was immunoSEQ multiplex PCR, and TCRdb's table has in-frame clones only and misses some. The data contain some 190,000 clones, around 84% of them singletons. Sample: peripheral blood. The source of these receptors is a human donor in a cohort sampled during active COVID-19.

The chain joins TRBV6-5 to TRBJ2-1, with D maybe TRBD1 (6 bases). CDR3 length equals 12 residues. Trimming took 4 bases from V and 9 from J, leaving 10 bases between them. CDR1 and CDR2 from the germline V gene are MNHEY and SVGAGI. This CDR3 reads CASSSQGGEQFF. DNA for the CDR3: TGTGCCAGCAGTTCACAGGGTGGTGAGCAGTTCTTC.

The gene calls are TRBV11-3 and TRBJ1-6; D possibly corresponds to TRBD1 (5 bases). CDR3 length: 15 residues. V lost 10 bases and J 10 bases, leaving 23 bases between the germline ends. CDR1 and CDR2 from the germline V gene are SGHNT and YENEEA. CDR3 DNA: TGTGCCACTCACCCAGGGCATATACTTCGCTCACCCCTCCACTTT. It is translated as CATHPGHILRSPLHF.

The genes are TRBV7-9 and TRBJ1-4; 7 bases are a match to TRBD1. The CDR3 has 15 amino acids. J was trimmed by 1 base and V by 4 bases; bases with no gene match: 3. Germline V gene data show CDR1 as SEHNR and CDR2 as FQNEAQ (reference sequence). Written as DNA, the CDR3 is TGTGCCAGCAGCTCCGACAGGGTAACTAATGAAAAACTGTTTTTT. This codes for CASSSDRVTNEKLFF.

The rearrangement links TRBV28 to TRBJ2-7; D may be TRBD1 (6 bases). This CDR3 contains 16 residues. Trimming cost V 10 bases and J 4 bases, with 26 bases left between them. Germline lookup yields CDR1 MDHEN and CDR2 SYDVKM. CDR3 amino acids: CATLPLGDIVPYEQYV. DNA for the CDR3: TGTGCCACCCTCCCGCTCGGGGACATAGTACCTTACGAGCAGTACGTC.

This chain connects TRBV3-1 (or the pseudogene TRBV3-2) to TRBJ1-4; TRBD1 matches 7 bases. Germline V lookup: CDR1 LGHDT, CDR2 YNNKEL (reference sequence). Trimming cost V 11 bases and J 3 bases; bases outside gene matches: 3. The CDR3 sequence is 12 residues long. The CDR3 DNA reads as TGTGCCGCTGGGACAGCTAATGAAAAACTGTTTTTT. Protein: CAAGTANEKLFF.

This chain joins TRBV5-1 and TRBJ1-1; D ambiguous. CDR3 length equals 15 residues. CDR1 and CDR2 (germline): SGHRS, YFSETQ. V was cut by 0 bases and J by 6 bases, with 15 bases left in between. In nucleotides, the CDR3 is TGCGCCAGCAGCTTGGGGACCCTCGAGGGCGCTGAAGCTTTCTTT. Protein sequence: CASSLGTLEGAEAFF.

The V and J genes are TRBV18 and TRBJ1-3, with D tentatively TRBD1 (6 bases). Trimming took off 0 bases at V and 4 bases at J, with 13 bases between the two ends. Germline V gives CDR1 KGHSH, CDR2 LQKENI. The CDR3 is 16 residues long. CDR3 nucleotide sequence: TGTGCCAGCTCACCACCGAACAGGGCAATCGGAAACACCATATATTTT. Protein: CASSPPNRAIGNTIYF.

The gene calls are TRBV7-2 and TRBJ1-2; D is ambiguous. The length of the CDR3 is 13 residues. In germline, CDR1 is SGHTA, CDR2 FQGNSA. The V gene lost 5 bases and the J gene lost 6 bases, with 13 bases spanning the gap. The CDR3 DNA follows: TGTGCCAGCAGCCGCGGGGATCTCGATGGCTACACCTTC. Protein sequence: CASSRGDLDGYTF.

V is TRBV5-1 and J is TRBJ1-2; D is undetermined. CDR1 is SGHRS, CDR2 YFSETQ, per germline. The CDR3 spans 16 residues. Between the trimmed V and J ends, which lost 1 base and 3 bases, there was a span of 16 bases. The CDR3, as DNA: TGCGCCAGCAGCTTGTTAGTTTCTGGCAGCGACTATGGCTACACCTTC. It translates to CASSLLVSGSDYGYTF.

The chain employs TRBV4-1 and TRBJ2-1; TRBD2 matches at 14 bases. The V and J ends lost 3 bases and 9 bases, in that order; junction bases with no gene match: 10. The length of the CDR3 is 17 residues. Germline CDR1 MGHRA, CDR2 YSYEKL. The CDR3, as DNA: TGCGCCAGCAGCCACGGACTAGCGGGAGGTCCTACTGGTGAGCAGTTCTTC. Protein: CASSHGLAGGPTGEQFF.

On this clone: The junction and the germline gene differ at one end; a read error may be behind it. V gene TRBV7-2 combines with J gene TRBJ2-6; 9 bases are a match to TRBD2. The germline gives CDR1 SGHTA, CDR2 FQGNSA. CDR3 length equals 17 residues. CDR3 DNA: TGTGCCAGCAGTTTAGCGGGGGCTAGGACTGGGGCCAACGTCCTGACTTTC. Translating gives CASSLAGARTGANVLTF.

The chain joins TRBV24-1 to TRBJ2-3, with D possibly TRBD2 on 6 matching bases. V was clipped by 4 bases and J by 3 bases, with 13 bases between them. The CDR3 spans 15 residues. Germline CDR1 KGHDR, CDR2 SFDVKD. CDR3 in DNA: TGTGCCACCAGTGACCATAGTGCGGGGACAGATACGCAGTATTTT. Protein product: CATSDHSAGTDTQYF.

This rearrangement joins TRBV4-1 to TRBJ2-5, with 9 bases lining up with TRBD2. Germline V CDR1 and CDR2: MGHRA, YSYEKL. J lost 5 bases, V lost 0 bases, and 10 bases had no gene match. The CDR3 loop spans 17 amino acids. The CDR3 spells CASSQDHRAGGMETQYF. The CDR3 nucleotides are TGCGCCAGCAGCCAAGACCACCGGGCGGGAGGGATGGAGACCCAGTACTTC.

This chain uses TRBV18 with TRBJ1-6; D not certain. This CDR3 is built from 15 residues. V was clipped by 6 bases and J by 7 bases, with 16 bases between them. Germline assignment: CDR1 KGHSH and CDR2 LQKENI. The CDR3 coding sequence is TGTGCCAGCTCCCCCGGCGCCGGAGGGAATTCACCCCTCCACTTT. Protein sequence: CASSPGAGGNSPLHF.

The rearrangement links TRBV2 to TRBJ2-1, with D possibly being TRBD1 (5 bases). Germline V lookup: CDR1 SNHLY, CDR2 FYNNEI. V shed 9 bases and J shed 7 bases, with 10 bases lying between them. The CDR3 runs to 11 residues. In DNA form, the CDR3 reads TGTGCCAGAACACAGGTTAATGAGCAGTTCTTC. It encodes CARTQVNEQFF.

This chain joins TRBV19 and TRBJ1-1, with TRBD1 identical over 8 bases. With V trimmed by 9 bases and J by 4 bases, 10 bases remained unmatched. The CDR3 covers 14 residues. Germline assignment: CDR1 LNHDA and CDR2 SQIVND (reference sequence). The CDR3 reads CASGTLTGVTEAFF. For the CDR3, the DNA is TGTGCCAGCGGGACACTGACAGGGGTCACTGAAGCTTTCTTT.

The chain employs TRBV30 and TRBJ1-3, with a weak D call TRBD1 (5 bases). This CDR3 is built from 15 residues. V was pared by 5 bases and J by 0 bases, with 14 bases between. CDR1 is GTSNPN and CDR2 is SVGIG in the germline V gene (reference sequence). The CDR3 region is CAWGPGLHSGNTIYF. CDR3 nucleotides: TGTGCCTGGGGTCCAGGGCTTCACTCTGGAAACACCATATATTTT.

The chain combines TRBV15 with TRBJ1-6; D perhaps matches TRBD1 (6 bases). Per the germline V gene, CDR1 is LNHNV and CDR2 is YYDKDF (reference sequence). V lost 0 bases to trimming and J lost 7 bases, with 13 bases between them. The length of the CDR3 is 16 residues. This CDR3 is CATSRDPDSKNSPLHF. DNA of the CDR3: TGTGCCACCAGCAGAGATCCGGACAGTAAAAATTCACCCCTCCACTTT.

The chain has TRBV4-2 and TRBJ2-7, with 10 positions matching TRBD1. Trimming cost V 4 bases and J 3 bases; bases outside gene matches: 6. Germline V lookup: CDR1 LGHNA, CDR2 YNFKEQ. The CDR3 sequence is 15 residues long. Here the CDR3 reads CASSLRQGADYEQYF. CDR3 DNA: TGTGCCAGCAGCCTAAGACAGGGGGCAGACTACGAGCAGTACTTC.

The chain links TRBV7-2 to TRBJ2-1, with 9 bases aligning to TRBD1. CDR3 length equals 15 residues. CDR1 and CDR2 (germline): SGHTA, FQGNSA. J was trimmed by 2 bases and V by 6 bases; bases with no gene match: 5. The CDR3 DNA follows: TGTGCCAGCAGACCTGACAGGGGGGCCTACAATGAGCAGTTCTTC. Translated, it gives CASRPDRGAYNEQFF.

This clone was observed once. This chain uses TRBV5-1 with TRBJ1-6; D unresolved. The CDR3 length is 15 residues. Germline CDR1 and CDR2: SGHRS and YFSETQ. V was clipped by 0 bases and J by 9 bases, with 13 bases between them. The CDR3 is CASSLGQTAGSPLHF. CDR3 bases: TGCGCCAGCAGCTTGGGGCAGACTGCGGGTTCACCCCTCCACTTT.

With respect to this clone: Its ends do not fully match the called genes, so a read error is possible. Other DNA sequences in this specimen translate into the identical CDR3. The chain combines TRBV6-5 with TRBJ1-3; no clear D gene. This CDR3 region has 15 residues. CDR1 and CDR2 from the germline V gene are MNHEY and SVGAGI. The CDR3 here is CASRQYGITGNTIYF. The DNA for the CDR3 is TGCGCCAGCAGACAATACGGGATCACTGGAAACACCATATATTTT.

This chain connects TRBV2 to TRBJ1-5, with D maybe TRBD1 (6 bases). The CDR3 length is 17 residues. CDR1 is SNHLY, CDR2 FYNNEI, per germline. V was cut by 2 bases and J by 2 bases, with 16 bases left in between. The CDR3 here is CASSESLGGLRNQPQHF. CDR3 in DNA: TGTGCCAGCAGTGAATCTCTGGGGGGGCTTCGCAATCAGCCCCAGCATTTT.

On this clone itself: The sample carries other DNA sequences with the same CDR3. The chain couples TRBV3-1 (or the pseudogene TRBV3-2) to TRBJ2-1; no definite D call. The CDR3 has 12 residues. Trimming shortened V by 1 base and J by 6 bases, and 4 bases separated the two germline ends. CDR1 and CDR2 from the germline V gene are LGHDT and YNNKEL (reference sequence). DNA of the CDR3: TGTGCCAGCAGCCAAGTCCGCAATGAGCAGTTCTTC. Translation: CASSQVRNEQFF.

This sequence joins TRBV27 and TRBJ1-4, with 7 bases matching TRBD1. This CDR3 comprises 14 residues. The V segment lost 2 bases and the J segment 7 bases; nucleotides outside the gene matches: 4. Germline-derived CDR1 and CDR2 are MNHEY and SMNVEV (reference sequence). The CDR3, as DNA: TGTGCCAGCAGTTTAAATTCAGGGGGTGAAAAACTGTTTTTT. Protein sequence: CASSLNSGGEKLFF.

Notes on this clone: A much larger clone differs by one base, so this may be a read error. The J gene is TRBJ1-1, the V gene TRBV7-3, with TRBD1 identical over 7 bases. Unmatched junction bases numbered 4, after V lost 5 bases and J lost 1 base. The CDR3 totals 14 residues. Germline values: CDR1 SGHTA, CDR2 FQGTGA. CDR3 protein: CASSLGTANTEAFF. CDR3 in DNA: TGTGCCAGCAGCCTGGGGACAGCGAACACTGAAGCTTTCTTT.

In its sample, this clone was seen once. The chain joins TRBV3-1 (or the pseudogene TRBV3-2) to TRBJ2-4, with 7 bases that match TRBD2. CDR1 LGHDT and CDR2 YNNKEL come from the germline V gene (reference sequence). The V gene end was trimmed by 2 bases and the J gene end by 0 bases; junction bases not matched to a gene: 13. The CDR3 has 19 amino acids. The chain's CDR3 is CASSQSLGRQVIAKNIQYF. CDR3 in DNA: TGTGCCAGCAGCCAAAGCCTCGGGAGGCAGGTCATAGCCAAAAACATTCAGTACTTC.

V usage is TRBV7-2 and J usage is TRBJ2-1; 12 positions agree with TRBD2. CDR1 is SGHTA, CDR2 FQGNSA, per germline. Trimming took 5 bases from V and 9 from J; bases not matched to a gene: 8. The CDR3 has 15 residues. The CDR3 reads CASSPRLAGVGEQFF. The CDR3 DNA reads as TGTGCCAGCAGCCCCCGACTAGCGGGAGTTGGTGAGCAGTTCTTC.